This entry features one T cell receptor beta chain sequence. The antigen remains unidentified. This record belongs to a study of cytomegalovirus exposure and HLA in healthy donors. General study points: Cytomegalovirus status, reportedly, was diagnosed with high specificity and sensitivity by the classifier. TCR beta chains numbering under 200 were designated cytomegalovirus-associated.

Trimming at V came to 6 bases and at J to 2 bases, leaving 9 bases not matched to a gene. The CDR3 runs 15 residues. Germline lookup yields CDR1 MDHEN and CDR2 SYDVKM. These donors were members of the roughly 110-subject validation cohort, a group separate from the approximately 670-subject first cohort. Profiling relied on immunoSEQ multiplex PCR, and the TCRdb table lists in-frame clones only, not all of them. Of tens of thousands of clones in the sample, 90% were seen once. Sequences were obtained from PBMCs. J is TRBJ1-2 and V is TRBV28; 7 nucleotides line up with TRBD1. The receptor was derived from a man aged 18-30 years in good health and CMV-seronegative. This CDR3 is CASSPTTGENYGYTF. The CDR3 bases are TGTGCCAGCAGCCCCACCACAGGGGAAAACTATGGCTACACCTTC.